A single T cell receptor beta chain is shown here with its context. Its cognate antigen is unknown. Measured with immunoSEQ multiplex PCR; TCRdb has only the in-frame clones, and not every one. This table has around 110,000 clones, around nine tenths appearing once. The sample belongs to a study of graft-versus-host responses after intestinal transplantation. General observations from the study: Recipient marrow held GvH clones, some first seen in ileum or blood.

Material: unstimulated CD4+ T cells sorted from spleen or lymph node cells, obtained before intestinal transplant. The origin of this receptor is a human donor who received an intestinal transplant.

The CDR3 is CASSLWTGYTGELFF. In nucleotides, the CDR3 is TGTGCCAGCAGCCTTTGGACAGGGTACACCGGGGAGCTGTTTTTT. V and J are TRBV6-6 and TRBJ2-2, with 8 bases lining up with TRBD1. Germline-derived CDR1 and CDR2 are MNHNY and SVGAGI (reference sequence). The V and J ends lost 6 bases and 3 bases, in that order; junction bases with no gene match: 6. CDR3 size: 15 residues.